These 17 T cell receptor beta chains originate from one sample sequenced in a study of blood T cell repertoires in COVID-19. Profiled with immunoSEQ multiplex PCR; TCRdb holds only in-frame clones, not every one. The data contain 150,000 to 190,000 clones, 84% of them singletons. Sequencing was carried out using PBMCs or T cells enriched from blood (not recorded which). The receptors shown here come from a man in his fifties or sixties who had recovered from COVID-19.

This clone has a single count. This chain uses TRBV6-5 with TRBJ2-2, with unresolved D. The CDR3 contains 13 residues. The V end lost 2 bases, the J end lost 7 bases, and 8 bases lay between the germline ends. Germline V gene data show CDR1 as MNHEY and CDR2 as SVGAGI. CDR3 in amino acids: CASSYLSGGELFF. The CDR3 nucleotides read TGTGCCAGCAGTTACCTTAGTGGCGGGGAGCTGTTTTTT.

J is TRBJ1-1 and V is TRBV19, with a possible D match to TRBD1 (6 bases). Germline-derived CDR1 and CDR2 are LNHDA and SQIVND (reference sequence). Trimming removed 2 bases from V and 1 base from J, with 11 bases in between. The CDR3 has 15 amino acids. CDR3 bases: TGTGCCAGTAGTATATTCGGACAGCGGAACACTGAAGCTTTCTTT. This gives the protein CASSIFGQRNTEAFF.

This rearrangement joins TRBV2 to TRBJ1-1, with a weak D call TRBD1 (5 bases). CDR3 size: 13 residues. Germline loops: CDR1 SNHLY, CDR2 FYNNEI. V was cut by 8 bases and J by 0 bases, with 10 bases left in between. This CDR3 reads CASQGPVNTEAFF. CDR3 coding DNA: TGTGCCAGCCAGGGTCCCGTGAACACTGAAGCTTTCTTT.

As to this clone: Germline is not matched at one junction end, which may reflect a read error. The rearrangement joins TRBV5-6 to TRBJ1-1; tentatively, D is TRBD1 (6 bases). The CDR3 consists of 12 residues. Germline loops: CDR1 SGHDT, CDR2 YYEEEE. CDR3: CASSLGKQTGPF. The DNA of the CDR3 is TGTGCCAGCAGCTTGGGAAAACAGACAGGACCTTTT.

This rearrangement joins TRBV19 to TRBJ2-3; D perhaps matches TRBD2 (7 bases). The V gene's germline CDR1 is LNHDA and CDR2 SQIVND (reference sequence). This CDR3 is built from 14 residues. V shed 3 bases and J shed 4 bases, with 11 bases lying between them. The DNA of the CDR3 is TGTGCCAGTAGTATTGGGGGGGCTGCAGATACGCAGTATTTT. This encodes CASSIGGAADTQYF.

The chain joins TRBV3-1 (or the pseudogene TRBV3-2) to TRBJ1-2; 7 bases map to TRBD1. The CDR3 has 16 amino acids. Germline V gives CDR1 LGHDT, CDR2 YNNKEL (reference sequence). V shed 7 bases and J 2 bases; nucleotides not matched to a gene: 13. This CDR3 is CASKAGTARVNYGYTF. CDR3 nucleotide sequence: TGTGCCAGCAAGGCCGGGACAGCGAGGGTCAACTATGGCTACACCTTC.

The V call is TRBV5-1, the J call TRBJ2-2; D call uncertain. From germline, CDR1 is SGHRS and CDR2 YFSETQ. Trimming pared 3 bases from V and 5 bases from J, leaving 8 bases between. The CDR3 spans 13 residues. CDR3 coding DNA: TGCGCCAGCAGCTCCACCGAGACCGGGGAGCTGTTTTTT. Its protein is CASSSTETGELFF.

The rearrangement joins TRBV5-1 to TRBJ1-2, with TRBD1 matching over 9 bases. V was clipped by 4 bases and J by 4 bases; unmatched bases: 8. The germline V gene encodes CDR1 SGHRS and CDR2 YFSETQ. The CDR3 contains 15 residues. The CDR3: CASSDPDRGVYGYTF. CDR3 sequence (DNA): TGCGCCAGCAGCGACCCGGACAGGGGCGTCTATGGCTACACCTTC.

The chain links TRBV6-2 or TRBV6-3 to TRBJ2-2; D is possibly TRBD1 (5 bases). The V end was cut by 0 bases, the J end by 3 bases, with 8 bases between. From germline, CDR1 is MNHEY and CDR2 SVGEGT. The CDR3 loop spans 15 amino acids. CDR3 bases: TGTGCCAGCAGTTACTCCCAGGGCCACACCGGGGAGCTGTTTTTT. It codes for CASSYSQGHTGELFF.

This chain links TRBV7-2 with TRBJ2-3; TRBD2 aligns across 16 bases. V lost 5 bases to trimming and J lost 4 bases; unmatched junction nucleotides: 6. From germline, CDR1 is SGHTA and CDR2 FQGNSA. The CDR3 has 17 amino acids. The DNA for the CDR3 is TGTGCCAGCAGCAAGGGACTAGCGGGGGGGGTTTCAGATACGCAGTATTTT. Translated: CASSKGLAGGVSDTQYF. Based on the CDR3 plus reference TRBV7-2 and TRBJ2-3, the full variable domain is GAGVSQSPSNKVTEKGKDVELRCDPISGHTALYWYRQSLGQGLEFLIYFQGNSAPDKSGLPSDRFSAERTGGSVSTLTIQRTQQEDSAVYLCASSKGLAGGVSDTQYFGPGTRLTVL.

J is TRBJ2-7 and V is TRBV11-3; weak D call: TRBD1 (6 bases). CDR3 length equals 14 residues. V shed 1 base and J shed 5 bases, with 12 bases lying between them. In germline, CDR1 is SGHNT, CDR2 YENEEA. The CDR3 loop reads CASSLADAGDEQYF. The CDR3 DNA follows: TGTGCCAGCAGCTTAGCAGATGCAGGGGACGAGCAGTACTTC.

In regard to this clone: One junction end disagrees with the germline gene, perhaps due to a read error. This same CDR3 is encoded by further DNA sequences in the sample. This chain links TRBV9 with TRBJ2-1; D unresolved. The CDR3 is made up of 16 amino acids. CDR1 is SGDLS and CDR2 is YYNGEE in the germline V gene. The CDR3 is CASSVDSIPKYNEQFF. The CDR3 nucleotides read TGTGCCAGCAGTGTAGATAGTATCCCTAAATACAATGAGCAGTTCTTC.

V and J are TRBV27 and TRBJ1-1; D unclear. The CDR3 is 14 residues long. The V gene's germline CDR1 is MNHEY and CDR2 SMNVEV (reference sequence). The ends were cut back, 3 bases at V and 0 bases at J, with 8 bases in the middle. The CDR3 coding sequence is TGTGCCAGCAGTTTTCGGGGAATGAACACTGAAGCTTTCTTT. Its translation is CASSFRGMNTEAFF.

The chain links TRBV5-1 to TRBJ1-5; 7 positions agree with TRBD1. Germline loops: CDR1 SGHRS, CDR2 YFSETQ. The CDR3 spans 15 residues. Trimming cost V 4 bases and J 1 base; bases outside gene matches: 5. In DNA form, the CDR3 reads TGCGCCAGCAGCCATCAGGGGGGAAGCAATCAGCCCCAGCATTTT. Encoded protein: CASSHQGGSNQPQHF. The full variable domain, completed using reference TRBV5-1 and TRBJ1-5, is KAGVTQTPRYLIKTRGQQVTLSCSPISGHRSVSWYQQTPGQGLQFLFEYFSETQRNKGNFPGRFSGRQFSNSRSEMNVSTLELGDSALYLCASSHQGGSNQPQHFGDGTRLSIL.

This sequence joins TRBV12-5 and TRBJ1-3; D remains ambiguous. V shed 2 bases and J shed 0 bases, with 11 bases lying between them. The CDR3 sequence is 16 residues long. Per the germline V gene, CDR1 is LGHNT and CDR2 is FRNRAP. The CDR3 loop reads CASGLPSGNSGNTIYF. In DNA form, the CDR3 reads TGTGCTAGTGGTTTGCCATCGGGGAACTCTGGAAACACCATATATTTT.

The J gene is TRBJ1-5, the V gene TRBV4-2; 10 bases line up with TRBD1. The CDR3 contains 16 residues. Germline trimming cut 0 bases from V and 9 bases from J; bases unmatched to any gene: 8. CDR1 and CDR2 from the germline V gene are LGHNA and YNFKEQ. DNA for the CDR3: TGTGCCAGCAGCCAAGAGGGGACAGGGGCTATGTGGCCCCAGCATTTT. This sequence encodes CASSQEGTGAMWPQHF.

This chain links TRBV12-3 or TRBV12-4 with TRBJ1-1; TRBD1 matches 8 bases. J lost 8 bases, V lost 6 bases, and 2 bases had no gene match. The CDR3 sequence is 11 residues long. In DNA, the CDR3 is TGTGCCAGCAGGAACAGGGGGGAAGCTTTCTTT. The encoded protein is CASRNRGEAFF.